This T cell receptor (beta chain) was identified during a study of OX40 agonist ivuxolimab in advanced cancers. General study findings and limits: Low levels of normalized T-cell clonal expansion also appeared in some nonresponders. Among T cells, CD8+ cells averaged more expanded clones than CD4+ cells. CD4+ and CD8+ blood T cells expanded clonally by week 6 at 0.1 to 3.0 mg/kg.

Peripheral blood came from all dose cohorts at three timepoints. The data were produced by immunoSEQ multiplex PCR, yet TCRdb's version contains in-frame clones alone and is incomplete. The sample shows approximately 12,000 clones, over 60% of them seen only once. As for this clone: Its antigen is still unknown.

The CDR3 has 15 amino acids. After removal of 0 bases from V and 8 bases from J, the junction contained 7 bases not matched to a gene. Germline V lookup: CDR1 LNHDA, CDR2 SQIVND (reference sequence). This TCR was recovered from an adult with an advanced solid tumor such as melanoma, head and neck, liver or kidney cancer. This chain connects TRBV19 to TRBJ2-1; 7 bases agree with TRBD2. The specimen comprised CD4+ or CD8+ T cells sorted from blood, sampled in a trial of the OX40 agonist ivuxolimab. As DNA, the CDR3 is TGTGCCAGTAGTATAGATCCGCGGGAGAGCGATGAGCAGTTCTTC. Translated: CASSIDPRESDEQFF. Supplemented by reference TRBV19 and TRBJ2-1, the full variable domain reads DGGITQSPKYLFRKEGQNVTLSCEQNLNHDAMYWYRQDPGQGLRLIYYSQIVNDFQKGDIAEGYSVSREKKESFPLTVTSAQKNPTAFYLCASSIDPRESDEQFFGPGTRLTVL.